One and the same sample provided the 23 T cell receptor beta chains below, sequenced in a study of blood T cell repertoires in COVID-19. Measured with immunoSEQ multiplex PCR; TCRdb has only the in-frame clones, and not every one. The data show 300,000 to 450,000 clones, approximately 89% seen once. The sequenced sample consisted of peripheral blood. These receptors originate from a woman between 55 and 75 years old with COVID-19, enrolled during active disease.

This sequence joins TRBV5-4 and TRBJ2-3, with a weak D call TRBD2 (7 bases). Trimming pared 5 bases from V and 6 bases from J, leaving 16 bases between. The CDR3 runs 14 residues. Germline V gives CDR1 SGHNT, CDR2 YYREEE (reference sequence). This chain's CDR3 is CASRDRGGPDTQYF. The CDR3 nucleotides read TGTGCCAGCAGAGATAGGGGGGGCCCGGATACGCAGTATTTT.

The chain joins TRBV6-5 to TRBJ1-1; no clear D gene. This CDR3 spans 13 amino acids. V was cut by 5 bases and J by 5 bases, with 12 bases left in between. Germline loops: CDR1 MNHEY, CDR2 SVGAGI. DNA of the CDR3: TGTGCCAGCAGTAACGTTCGAGGGACTGAAGCTTTCTTT. Amino acids: CASSNVRGTEAFF.

The V gene is TRBV18, the J gene TRBJ2-7, with 12 bases fitting TRBD1. The CDR3 sequence is 15 residues long. Germline CDR1 reads KGHSH; CDR2 reads LQKENI. V lost 4 bases, J lost 4 bases, and 5 bases stayed unmatched. The DNA of the CDR3 is TGTGCCAGCTCACAACCGGGACAGGGGGCTTACGAGCAGTACTTC. Residues: CASSQPGQGAYEQYF.

The rearrangement uses TRBV7-3 and TRBJ2-7, with 9 bases fitting TRBD1. J lost 3 bases, V lost 5 bases, and 8 bases had no gene match. The length of the CDR3 is 15 residues. Germline-derived CDR1 and CDR2 are SGHTA and FQGTGA. The CDR3 DNA reads TGTGCCAGCAGCCCGCAAGCGACAGGGGGCTACGAGCAGTACTTC. It translates to CASSPQATGGYEQYF.

The chain carries TRBV6-5 and TRBJ1-2, with a weak D call TRBD1 (5 bases). The CDR3 length is 13 residues. Germline CDR1 is MNHEY and CDR2 is SVGAGI. V was trimmed by 6 bases and J by 6 bases, leaving 14 bases between them. DNA of the CDR3: TGTGCCAGCAGGGGAAGGGGTGGGCATGGCTACACCTTC. Residues: CASRGRGGHGYTF.

The chain combines TRBV19 with TRBJ1-5; a possible D gene is TRBD1 (5 bases). V was shortened by 3 bases and J by 0 bases, with 9 bases between the two germline ends. The CDR3 runs to 15 residues. The germline V gene has CDR1 LNHDA and CDR2 SQIVND (reference sequence). The CDR3 sequence: CASSMGLISNQPQHF. DNA of the CDR3: TGTGCCAGTAGTATGGGACTTATTAGCAATCAGCCCCAGCATTTT.

V and J are TRBV5-1 and TRBJ1-1; TRBD1 is a possible D gene (6 bases). This CDR3 is 15 amino acids long. Per germline, CDR1 SGHRS and CDR2 YFSETQ. Trimming removed 2 bases from V and 5 bases from J, with 16 bases in between. The CDR3 reads CASSLHREVGTEAFF. The CDR3 region has the DNA TGCGCCAGCAGCTTACACAGGGAAGTTGGGACTGAAGCTTTCTTT.

The chain recombines TRBV5-4 with TRBJ1-6; 7 bases are shared with TRBD1. Per germline, CDR1 SGHNT and CDR2 YYREEE (reference sequence). The CDR3 runs 15 residues. Trimming cost V 0 bases and J 10 bases; bases outside gene matches: 7. This chain's CDR3 is CASSLDTTGASPLHF. CDR3 DNA: TGTGCCAGCAGCTTGGATACAACAGGGGCCTCACCCCTCCACTTT.

The chain couples TRBV19 to TRBJ1-2; 7 bases match TRBD1. From germline, CDR1 is LNHDA and CDR2 SQIVND (reference sequence). Trimming cost V 3 bases and J 3 bases; bases outside gene matches: 7. The CDR3 is 15 residues long. The CDR3 loop is CASSMGQPTHYGYTF. As DNA, the CDR3 is TGTGCCAGTAGTATGGGACAGCCGACACACTATGGCTACACCTTC.

The chain uses TRBV2 and TRBJ1-2; TRBD1 matches 9 bases. The V gene end was trimmed by 6 bases and the J gene end by 4 bases; junction bases not matched to a gene: 12. The CDR3 runs 16 residues. Germline CDR1 and CDR2: SNHLY and FYNNEI. The CDR3 loop is CASSSTGGVWVYGYTF. DNA for the CDR3: TGTGCCAGCAGCTCTACAGGGGGCGTCTGGGTCTATGGCTACACCTTC. The whole variable domain, remainder taken from reference TRBV2 and TRBJ1-2, is EPEVTQTPSHQVTQMGQEVILRCVPISNHLYFYWYRQILGQKVEFLVSFYNNEISEKSEIFDDQFSVERPDGSNFTLKIRSTKLEDSAMYFCASSSTGGVWVYGYTFGSGTRLTVV.

This clone showed up just a few times. J is TRBJ1-6 and V is TRBV10-3, with 7 bases fitting TRBD1. The length of the CDR3 is 15 residues. Germline CDR1 is ENHRY and CDR2 is SYGVKD. V dropped 0 bases and J dropped 7; count of bases not matched to a gene: 3. In DNA form, the CDR3 reads TGTGCCATCAGTGAGTCAACAGGGGAAAATTCACCCCTCCACTTT. Residues: CAISESTGENSPLHF.

The chain carries TRBV7-2 and TRBJ1-6; D is perhaps TRBD1 (6 bases). Looked up from germline, CDR1 is SGHTA and CDR2 is FQGNSA. Trimming pared 5 bases from V and 10 bases from J, leaving 9 bases between. This CDR3 is 12 amino acids long. CDR3 in DNA: TGTGCCAGCAGCAAACAGGGCTCACCCCTCCACTTT. Its translation is CASSKQGSPLHF.

The J gene is TRBJ1-6, the V gene TRBV28, with TRBD1 matching 7 bases. Germline V gives CDR1 MDHEN, CDR2 SYDVKM. V shed 6 bases, J shed 5 bases, and the junction held 10 bases outside the gene matches. The CDR3 sequence is 16 residues long. CDR3 nucleotide sequence: TGTGCCAGCAGCGATACAGGGGAAGCTGATAATTCACCCCTCCACTTT. Translating it yields CASSDTGEADNSPLHF.

CDR3 region: CASSPDFTGELFF. The CDR3 DNA reads as TGTGCCAGCAGCCCGGACTTCACCGGGGAGCTGTTTTTT. The J gene is TRBJ2-2, the V gene TRBV3-1 (or the pseudogene TRBV3-2); D perhaps matches TRBD2 (5 bases). The CDR3 length is 13 residues. The V gene's germline CDR1 is LGHDT and CDR2 YNNKEL (reference sequence). V lost 4 bases and J 4 bases, leaving 7 bases between the germline ends.

As concerns this clone: One junction end disagrees with the germline gene, perhaps due to a read error. The V and J genes are TRBV12-5 and TRBJ2-7; 12 bases line up with TRBD2. Germline-derived CDR1 and CDR2 are LGHNT and FRNRAP. The CDR3 totals 12 residues. CDR3 region: CASGSSSGGAIF. CDR3 bases: TGTGCTAGTGGTTCCTCTAGCGGGGGGGCGATTTTC. The full variable domain, its missing parts supplied by reference TRBV12-5 and TRBJ2-7, is DARVTQTPRHKVTEMGQEVTMRCQPILGHNTVFWYRQTMMQGLELLAYFRNRAPLDDSGMPKDRFSAEMPDATLATLKIQPSEPRDSAVYFCASGSSSGGAIFGPGTRLTVT.

This chain uses TRBV5-1 with TRBJ2-2; the match to TRBD1 covers 8 bases. Germline-derived CDR1 and CDR2 are SGHRS and YFSETQ. CDR3 length: 14 residues. Unmatched junction bases numbered 7, after V lost 5 bases and J lost 7 bases. This CDR3 is CASRRTGIIGELFF. CDR3 in DNA: TGCGCCAGCAGGCGGACAGGGATTATCGGGGAGCTGTTTTTT.

The chain employs TRBV28 and TRBJ1-4; TRBD1 agrees at 11 bases. Germline trimming cut 3 bases from V and 8 bases from J; bases unmatched to any gene: 5. The CDR3 totals 15 residues. Germline CDR1 is MDHEN and CDR2 is SYDVKM. The CDR3 DNA sequence: TGTGCCAGCAGTTTCCCCGGGACAGGGGGAGAAAAACTGTTTTTT. Translating it yields CASSFPGTGGEKLFF.

This chain uses TRBV19 with TRBJ2-3; 8 nucleotides align to TRBD2. Germline assignment: CDR1 LNHDA and CDR2 SQIVND (reference sequence). The junction had 2 bases not matched to a gene; V was cut back by 6 bases and J by 0 bases. The CDR3 consists of 14 residues. The CDR3 loop reads CASRRGASTDTQYF. The CDR3 DNA reads TGTGCCAGTAGGCGGGGGGCTAGCACAGATACGCAGTATTTT.

J is TRBJ1-3 and V is TRBV18, with a tentative D call TRBD1 (6 bases). The germline V and J ends were trimmed by 2 bases and 2 bases, with 10 bases remaining between them. The CDR3 is 15 amino acids. The germline V gene encodes CDR1 KGHSH and CDR2 LQKENI. The CDR3 coding sequence is TGTGCCAGCTCACCATTGGACAGTACTGGAAACACCATATATTTT. Translated, it gives CASSPLDSTGNTIYF.

The chain is built from TRBV5-4 and TRBJ1-2; 7 bases map to TRBD1. Germline assignment: CDR1 SGHNT and CDR2 YYREEE (reference sequence). This CDR3 region has 16 residues. The V gene end was trimmed by 2 bases and the J gene end by 0 bases; junction bases not matched to a gene: 7. The CDR3 DNA is TGTGCCAGCAGCTTACCGGGACAGCAAGCTAACTATGGCTACACCTTC. It yields the protein CASSLPGQQANYGYTF.

The V call is TRBV5-6, the J call TRBJ1-3; weak D call: TRBD1 (5 bases). The ends were cut back, 0 bases at V and 9 bases at J, with 13 bases in the middle. In germline, CDR1 is SGHDT, CDR2 YYEEEE. This CDR3 is built from 14 residues. CDR3 in amino acids: CASSLEAGLGTIYF. The CDR3 coding sequence is TGTGCCAGCAGCTTGGAGGCAGGGTTAGGCACCATATATTTT.

The chain is built from TRBV5-8 and TRBJ1-5, with D possibly being TRBD1 (6 bases). The CDR3 is 15 amino acids. Trimming removed 3 bases at V and 1 base at J, with 11 bases between. Per germline, CDR1 SGHTS and CDR2 YDEGEE. CDR3 DNA: TGTGCCAGCAGCTCGGGGGGGACAAGCAATCAGCCCCAGCATTTT. Its translation is CASSSGGTSNQPQHF.

The sample holds a few counts of this clone. V usage is TRBV6-5 and J usage is TRBJ1-6; tentative D call: TRBD1 (5 bases). Trimming left V 2 bases short and J 5 bases short, with 10 bases between. The CDR3 length is 15 residues. Per the germline V gene, CDR1 is MNHEY and CDR2 is SVGAGI. CDR3 sequence (DNA): TGTGCCAGCAGTTACACACAGGCGAATAATTCACCCCTCCACTTT. Its protein product is CASSYTQANNSPLHF.